Listed below are T cell receptor beta chains from one sample, sequenced in a study of cytomegalovirus exposure and HLA in healthy donors. The data were produced by immunoSEQ multiplex PCR, yet TCRdb's version contains in-frame clones alone and is incomplete. The sample carries more than 95,000 clones, about 80% recorded once. Sequenced input: PBMCs. Receptors originate from a man aged 40-50 years in good health and CMV-seronegative. The CDR3 runs from the conserved cysteine through the conserved F or W. The order of the fields is CDR3 protein, CDR3 DNA, V gene, D gene, clone size, J gene. D genes are given only for firm matches. Clone size is given for some rows only: seen once, a few or many times, or a class if the clone is expanded.

cdr3_aa: CATMGQTNTGELFF; cdr3_nt: TGTGCCACCATGGGACAGACAAACACCGGGGAGCTGTTTTTT; v_call: TRBV15; d_call: TRBD1; clone_size: .; j_call: TRBJ2-2
cdr3_aa: CASRVRQYLTGELFF; cdr3_nt: TGTGCCAGCAGGGTGAGACAATATCTAACCGGGGAGCTGTTTTTT; v_call: TRBV28; d_call: .; clone_size: .; j_call: TRBJ2-2
cdr3_aa: CASSLNPRGLGGNQPQHF; cdr3_nt: TGTGCCAGCAGCTTGAACCCCCGAGGCCTAGGAGGCAATCAGCCCCAGCATTTT; v_call: TRBV5-6; d_call: .; clone_size: .; j_call: TRBJ1-5
cdr3_aa: CASSSLSTRVGTDTQYF; cdr3_nt: TGTGCCAGCAGCTCCCTGTCTACTAGAGTTGGTACAGATACGCAGTATTTT; v_call: TRBV5-5; d_call: .; clone_size: .; j_call: TRBJ2-3
cdr3_aa: CASSPTTGLYVKLFF; cdr3_nt: TGTGCCAGCAGCCCAACGACAGGGCTCTACGTTAAGCTGTTTTTT; v_call: TRBV7-8; d_call: TRBD1; clone_size: .; j_call: TRBJ2-2
cdr3_aa: CASSPTGDAYQPQHF; cdr3_nt: TGTGCCAGCAGTCCTACAGGGGACGCCTATCAGCCCCAGCATTTT; v_call: TRBV6-5; d_call: TRBD1; clone_size: .; j_call: TRBJ1-5
cdr3_aa: CASTRLGGAYNEQFF; cdr3_nt: TGTGCCAGCACCCGGTTGGGGGGGGCCTACAATGAGCAGTTCTTC; v_call: TRBV2; d_call: TRBD2; clone_size: .; j_call: TRBJ2-1
cdr3_aa: CASSADRRFTDTQYF; cdr3_nt: TGTGCCAGCAGCGCAGACAGGAGGTTCACAGATACGCAGTATTTT; v_call: TRBV5-6; d_call: .; clone_size: .; j_call: TRBJ2-3
cdr3_aa: CASSQGSGQVSYEQYF; cdr3_nt: TGTGCCAGCAGCCAGGGTTCGGGACAGGTTTCCTACGAGCAGTACTTC; v_call: TRBV4-2; d_call: TRBD1; clone_size: .; j_call: TRBJ2-7
cdr3_aa: CATQDLAGGYNEQFF; cdr3_nt: TGTGCCACCCAAGACCTAGCGGGGGGGTACAATGAGCAGTTCTTC; v_call: TRBV6-5; d_call: TRBD2; clone_size: .; j_call: TRBJ2-1
cdr3_aa: CASSQDRQGPEAFF; cdr3_nt: TGCGCCAGCAGCCAAGATCGTCAGGGCCCTGAAGCTTTCTTT; v_call: TRBV4-3; d_call: .; clone_size: .; j_call: TRBJ1-1
cdr3_aa: CASSSGGPLRGEQYF; cdr3_nt: TGTGCCAGCAGCTCCGGGGGACCCCTTCGCGGGGAGCAGTACTTC; v_call: TRBV13; d_call: .; clone_size: .; j_call: TRBJ2-5
cdr3_aa: CASSLAGGTDTQYF; cdr3_nt: TGTGCCAGCAGCTTAGCGGGAGGCACAGATACGCAGTATTTT; v_call: TRBV7-6; d_call: .; clone_size: .; j_call: TRBJ2-3
cdr3_aa: CASKGIEDSPYNEQFF; cdr3_nt: TGTGCCAGCAAGGGGATAGAGGACAGCCCCTACAATGAGCAGTTCTTC; v_call: TRBV6-6; d_call: .; clone_size: .; j_call: TRBJ2-1
cdr3_aa: CASSSYRGLDTEAFF; cdr3_nt: TGTGCCAGCAGCTCTTACAGGGGGCTGGACACTGAAGCTTTCTTT; v_call: TRBV12-1; d_call: .; clone_size: .; j_call: TRBJ1-1
cdr3_aa: CASIPGTGTFMNTEAFF; cdr3_nt: TGTGCCAGCATCCCAGGGACAGGAACTTTCATGAACACTGAAGCTTTCTTT; v_call: TRBV28; d_call: TRBD1; clone_size: few; j_call: TRBJ1-1
cdr3_aa: CASSSTGVVNTGELFF; cdr3_nt: TGTGCCAGCAGCTCAACAGGGGTAGTCAACACCGGGGAGCTGTTTTTT; v_call: TRBV7-9; d_call: TRBD1; clone_size: once; j_call: TRBJ2-2
cdr3_aa: CASRTGINTGELFF; cdr3_nt: TGTGCCAGTCGTACAGGGATCAACACCGGGGAGCTGTTTTTT; v_call: TRBV6-1; d_call: .; clone_size: .; j_call: TRBJ2-2
cdr3_aa: CASGFTGAGANVLTF; cdr3_nt: TGTGCCAGCGGGTTTACAGGGGCTGGGGCCAACGTCCTGACTTTC; v_call: TRBV19; d_call: TRBD1; clone_size: once; j_call: TRBJ2-6
cdr3_aa: CASYEDRDNEQFF; cdr3_nt: TGTGCCTCCTACGAGGACAGGGATAATGAGCAGTTCTTC; v_call: TRBV2; d_call: TRBD1; clone_size: .; j_call: TRBJ2-1
cdr3_aa: CASNSNVEAGETQYF; cdr3_nt: TGCGCCAGCAATTCTAACGTTGAAGCCGGGGAGACCCAGTACTTC; v_call: TRBV5-1; d_call: .; clone_size: .; j_call: TRBJ2-5
cdr3_aa: CASSATGAYQPQHF; cdr3_nt: TGTGCCAGCAGCGCGACAGGAGCTTATCAGCCCCAGCATTTT; v_call: TRBV7-9; d_call: .; clone_size: .; j_call: TRBJ1-5
cdr3_aa: CSVAQVGAQPQHF; cdr3_nt: TGCAGCGTTGCGCAGGTTGGGGCTCAGCCCCAGCATTTT; v_call: TRBV29-1; d_call: .; clone_size: .; j_call: TRBJ1-5
cdr3_aa: CASSLAYDSYEQYF; cdr3_nt: TGCGCCAGCAGCTTGGCCTACGACTCCTACGAGCAGTACTTC; v_call: TRBV5-1; d_call: .; clone_size: once; j_call: TRBJ2-7
cdr3_aa: CASSLRGFETVSPLHF; cdr3_nt: TGTGCCAGCAGCTTACGGGGGTTTGAGACTGTTTCACCCCTCCACTTT; v_call: TRBV13; d_call: .; clone_size: .; j_call: TRBJ1-6
cdr3_aa: CSSGGYGYTF; cdr3_nt: TGTTCCAGCGGAGGCTATGGCTACACCTTC; v_call: TRBV7-9; d_call: .; clone_size: .; j_call: TRBJ1-2
cdr3_aa: CASSVVSTKQGPRGYTF; cdr3_nt: TGTGCCAGCAGCGTAGTTTCAACTAAACAGGGCCCACGGGGCTACACCTTC; v_call: TRBV9; d_call: .; clone_size: .; j_call: TRBJ1-2
cdr3_aa: CASSLTGDEKLFF; cdr3_nt: TGTGCCAGCAGTTTAACGGGGGATGAAAAACTGTTTTTT; v_call: TRBV28; d_call: .; clone_size: few; j_call: TRBJ1-4
cdr3_aa: CASSFKGVYYEQFF; cdr3_nt: TGTGCCAGCAGTTTCAAGGGGGTTTACTATGAGCAGTTCTTC; v_call: TRBV27; d_call: .; clone_size: .; j_call: TRBJ2-1
cdr3_aa: CASSYLSGGSGNQPQHF; cdr3_nt: TGTGCCAGCAGTTATCTATCCGGGGGAAGTGGCAATCAGCCCCAGCATTTT; v_call: TRBV28; d_call: .; clone_size: .; j_call: TRBJ1-5
cdr3_aa: CCQGPYCTDTQYF; cdr3_nt: TGCTGCCAGGGGCCCTACTGCACAGATACGCAGTATTTT; v_call: TRBV27; d_call: .; clone_size: .; j_call: TRBJ2-3
cdr3_aa: CASSTGGALDTGELFF; cdr3_nt: TGTGCCAGCAGTACAGGGGGCGCACTGGACACCGGGGAGCTGTTTTTT; v_call: TRBV2; d_call: TRBD1; clone_size: .; j_call: TRBJ2-2
cdr3_aa: CASSLEGGLHTQYF; cdr3_nt: TGTGCCAGCAGCTTAGAAGGGGGCTTACATACGCAGTATTTT; v_call: TRBV7-2; d_call: TRBD1; clone_size: .; j_call: TRBJ2-3
cdr3_aa: CASSNSVPFFRSGANVLTF; cdr3_nt: TGTGCCAGCAGCAATTCGGTCCCTTTCTTCCGCTCTGGGGCCAACGTCCTGACTTTC; v_call: TRBV21-1; d_call: .; clone_size: few; j_call: TRBJ2-6
cdr3_aa: CASSWDSTSSSYEQYF; cdr3_nt: TGCGCCAGCAGCTGGGACTCGACCTCGAGCTCCTACGAGCAGTACTTC; v_call: TRBV5-1; d_call: .; clone_size: .; j_call: TRBJ2-7
cdr3_aa: CASSQAGGYQPQHF; cdr3_nt: TGCGCCAGCAGCCAAGCAGGGGGATACCAGCCCCAGCATTTT; v_call: TRBV4-3; d_call: TRBD1; clone_size: .; j_call: TRBJ1-5
cdr3_aa: CASSKAGGIIFGEQFF; cdr3_nt: TGTGCCAGCTCTAAGGCGGGGGGGATTATTTTCGGTGAGCAGTTCTTC; v_call: TRBV27; d_call: TRBD2; clone_size: once; j_call: TRBJ2-1
cdr3_aa: CASLDRVNEQYF; cdr3_nt: TGTGCCAGTCTGGACAGGGTAAACGAGCAGTACTTC; v_call: TRBV28; d_call: TRBD1; clone_size: .; j_call: TRBJ2-7
cdr3_aa: CATSRDSGGADTQYF; cdr3_nt: TGTGCCACCAGCAGAGATAGCGGGGGGGCAGATACGCAGTATTTT; v_call: TRBV15; d_call: TRBD2; clone_size: few; j_call: TRBJ2-3
cdr3_aa: CASSSGFWTNEKLFF; cdr3_nt: TGTGCCAGCAGTTCAGGGTTTTGGACTAATGAAAAACTGTTTTTT; v_call: TRBV27; d_call: .; clone_size: .; j_call: TRBJ1-4
cdr3_aa: CASSLNPSGPKKETQYF; cdr3_nt: TGTGCCAGCAGCCTAAATCCTAGCGGACCCAAAAAAGAGACCCAGTACTTC; v_call: TRBV9; d_call: TRBD2; clone_size: .; j_call: TRBJ2-5
cdr3_aa: CASTPRQNTEAFF; cdr3_nt: TGTGCCAGCACCCCCCGACAGAACACTGAAGCTTTCTTT; v_call: TRBV6-6; d_call: .; clone_size: .; j_call: TRBJ1-1
cdr3_aa: CAWGRETEKYF; cdr3_nt: TGTGCCTGGGGGAGGGAGACAGAGAAGTACTTC; v_call: TRBV30; d_call: TRBD2; clone_size: .; j_call: TRBJ2-7
cdr3_aa: CASVAAGTGELFF; cdr3_nt: TGTGCCAGTGTGGCGGCGGGCACCGGGGAGCTGTTTTTT; v_call: TRBV6-5; d_call: .; clone_size: .; j_call: TRBJ2-2
cdr3_aa: CASTFVPGGPVETQYF; cdr3_nt: TGTGCCAGCACCTTTGTTCCGGGGGGGCCTGTGGAGACCCAGTACTTC; v_call: TRBV5-8; d_call: TRBD2; clone_size: few; j_call: TRBJ2-5
cdr3_aa: CAWSVRGDRYYNEQFF; cdr3_nt: TGTGCCTGGAGTGTACGGGGGGACAGGTACTACAATGAGCAGTTCTTC; v_call: TRBV30; d_call: .; clone_size: .; j_call: TRBJ2-1